Below are 31 T cell receptor beta chains sequenced from a single sample in a study of T-cell memory formation after mild COVID-19. TCRdb used MiXCR to reprocess the 5' RACE reads, holding one entry per CDR3 protein. Of 470,000 or so distinct CDR3 sequences detected, around 25% appear once; the ten largest clones hold around 13%. Input material: PBMCs or a T cell subset sorted from them (not recorded which). The receptors shown here come from an adult woman who had mild COVID-19 (a few samples of this study predate the infection). Cell type and time point are not known.

This clonotype was counted between two and nine times. The chain uses TRBV6-5 and TRBJ2-7; 7 nucleotides agree with TRBD1. The CDR3 spans 15 residues. Trimming removed 2 bases from V and 2 bases from J; junction bases left unmatched: 6. Germline CDR1 reads MNHEY; CDR2 reads SVGAGI. The CDR3 loop reads CASSYGDTGAYEQYF. The CDR3 region has the DNA TGTGCCAGCAGTTACGGGGACACAGGGGCCTACGAGCAGTACTTC.

The J gene is TRBJ1-1, the V gene TRBV12-3 or TRBV12-4; the D is unclear. This CDR3 region has 15 residues. Deletions cut 3 bases from V and 1 base from J, with 12 bases between. The CDR3 DNA follows: TGTGCCAGCAGTTTCGCCGGACCGCCGAACACTGAAGCTTTCTTT. Translating it yields CASSFAGPPNTEAFF.

The chain employs TRBV2 and TRBJ2-7, with TRBD1 matching over 10 bases. This CDR3 contains 15 residues. The V segment lost 3 bases and the J segment 0 bases; nucleotides outside the gene matches: 2. CDR1 is SNHLY and CDR2 is FYNNEI in the germline V gene. The CDR3 DNA sequence: TGTGCCAGCAGTGACGGGACAGGGGCCTCCTACGAGCAGTACTTC. This sequence encodes CASSDGTGASYEQYF. The variable domain in full, completed from reference TRBV2 and TRBJ2-7, reads EPEVTQTPSHQVTQMGQEVILRCVPISNHLYFYWYRQILGQKVEFLVSFYNNEISEKSEIFDDQFSVERPDGSNFTLKIRSTKLEDSAMYFCASSDGTGASYEQYFGPGTRLTVT.

The gene calls are TRBV9 and TRBJ1-1; D gene unclear. Germline loops: CDR1 SGDLS, CDR2 YYNGEE. The V end was cut by 4 bases, the J end by 7 bases, with 20 bases between. The CDR3 sequence is 15 residues long. CDR3 bases: TGTGCCAGCAGCCCACACCTTGCGGGCTTACATGAAGCTTTCTTT. Amino acid sequence: CASSPHLAGLHEAFF. The full variable domain, rest sourced from reference TRBV9 and TRBJ1-1, is DSGVTQTPKHLITATGQRVTLRCSPRSGDLSVYWYQQSLDQGLQFLIQYYNGEERAKGNILERFSAQQFPDLHSELNLSSLELGDSALYFCASSPHLAGLHEAFFGQGTRLTVV.

V usage is TRBV4-3 and J usage is TRBJ2-6; no firm D call. V lost 0 bases and J lost 0, with 9 bases in between. Germline V gene data show CDR1 as LGHNA and CDR2 as YSLEER. The CDR3 length is 17 residues. In nucleotides, the CDR3 is TGCGCCAGCAGCCAAGAGTTCTCCGGCTCTGGGGCCAACGTCCTGACTTTC. Protein: CASSQEFSGSGANVLTF.

In its sample, this clonotype was seen a few times. The chain has TRBV25-1 and TRBJ2-1; D assignment may be TRBD1 or TRBD2 (5 bases each). The CDR3 contains 16 residues. The V and J ends lost 2 bases and 4 bases respectively, with 15 bases between them. The V gene's germline CDR1 is MGHDK and CDR2 SYGVNS. The CDR3 region has the DNA TGTGCCAGCAGTGAAGGGACCCCTACTCTTTACAATGAGCAGTTCTTC. Residues: CASSEGTPTLYNEQFF.

The chain uses TRBV24-1 and TRBJ1-5, with D possibly being TRBD1 (6 bases). Germline CDR1 KGHDR, CDR2 SFDVKD. CDR3 length: 13 amino acids. The V gene lost 1 base and the J gene lost 7 bases, with 7 bases spanning the gap. The CDR3: CATSDFRGQPQHF. DNA for the CDR3: TGTGCCACCAGTGATTTCAGGGGCCAGCCCCAGCATTTT.

This clonotype has only a few counts. This chain connects TRBV24-1 to TRBJ2-7; TRBD2 agrees at 16 bases. The CDR3 is 19 amino acids. Germline CDR1 reads KGHDR; CDR2 reads SFDVKD. V was clipped by 2 bases and J by 2 bases; unmatched bases: 8. This CDR3 reads CATSDSGTSGRADPYEQYF. In DNA, the CDR3 is TGTGCCACCAGTGATTCCGGGACTAGCGGGAGGGCCGATCCCTACGAGCAGTACTTC.

This clonotype has ten or more counts. The rearrangement links TRBV7-8 to TRBJ1-1; D gene unclear. This CDR3 contains 18 residues. Germline V lookup: CDR1 SGHVS, CDR2 FQNEAQ. V lost 5 bases, J lost 5 bases, and 27 bases lay in between. The CDR3, as DNA: TGTGCCAGCAGCGACCATGCTCGGTCTACATCCGGTCGGACTGAAGCTTTCTTT. This sequence encodes CASSDHARSTSGRTEAFF.

The chain links TRBV9 to TRBJ2-3, with TRBD2 as a possible D gene (6 bases). CDR1 and CDR2 (germline): SGDLS, YYNGEE. CDR3 length: 16 residues. The V end lost 2 bases, the J end lost 0 bases, and 13 bases lay between the germline ends. The CDR3 sequence is CASSVGSGPSTDTQYF. In nucleotides, the CDR3 is TGTGCCAGCAGCGTCGGAAGCGGGCCCAGCACAGATACGCAGTATTTT.

J is TRBJ2-7 and V is TRBV5-1; D is possibly TRBD1 or TRBD2 (5 bases each). Germline CDR1 reads SGHRS; CDR2 reads YFSETQ. There are 16 residues in the CDR3. V was pared by 5 bases and J by 5 bases, with 23 bases between. The CDR3 nucleotides are TGCGCCAGCAGAAGAAACTCAGGGAGAAGGGGAGACGAGCAGTACTTC. It codes for CASRRNSGRRGDEQYF.

The rearrangement links TRBV12-3 or TRBV12-4 to TRBJ1-2; no firm D call. The V end was cut by 1 base, the J end by 4 bases, with 7 bases between. The CDR3 runs to 13 residues. The CDR3 is CASSLDLRYGYTF. CDR3 DNA sequence: TGTGCCAGCAGTTTAGATCTACGCTATGGCTACACCTTC.

J is TRBJ1-1 and V is TRBV12-3 or TRBV12-4, with D perhaps matching TRBD1 (5 bases). V lost 3 bases, J lost 4 bases, and 15 bases lay in between. The CDR3 runs 15 residues. The CDR3 loop is CASSLERAGGTEAFF. CDR3 coding DNA: TGTGCCAGCAGTTTGGAGAGGGCGGGGGGCACTGAAGCTTTCTTT.

In this sample, this clonotype turned up a few times. V and J are TRBV20-1 and TRBJ2-4; a possible D gene is TRBD1 (5 bases). This CDR3 is 14 amino acids long. Germline loops: CDR1 DFQATT, CDR2 SNEGSKA (reference sequence). The V end lost 0 bases, the J end lost 7 bases, and 13 bases lay between the germline ends. The CDR3 sequence: CSAREPSPGNIQYF. In DNA, the CDR3 is TGCAGTGCTAGAGAACCCTCCCCAGGGAACATTCAGTACTTC.

This clonotype was seen a few times. The chain joins TRBV29-1 to TRBJ2-1; either TRBD1 or TRBD2 may fit D (6 bases each). V was shortened by 4 bases and J by 4 bases, with 14 bases between the two germline ends. Germline V lookup: CDR1 SQVTM, CDR2 ANQGSEA. This CDR3 region has 14 residues. CDR3 protein: CSVALGGVYNEQFF. In DNA form, the CDR3 reads TGCAGCGTTGCTCTCGGGGGCGTTTACAATGAGCAGTTCTTC.

This chain links TRBV20-1 with TRBJ2-1; 9 nucleotides match TRBD2. Germline-derived CDR1 and CDR2 are DFQATT and SNEGSKA (reference sequence). V was clipped by 0 bases and J by 0 bases; unmatched bases: 9. CDR3 length equals 18 residues. The CDR3 sequence is CSARDVASGDYSYNEQFF. CDR3 DNA: TGCAGTGCTAGAGATGTTGCTAGCGGGGACTACTCCTACAATGAGCAGTTCTTC.

This clonotype has a handful of counts. The J gene is TRBJ1-2, the V gene TRBV7-6, with TRBD1 identical over 8 bases. The V gene's germline CDR1 is SGHVS and CDR2 FNYEAQ. J was trimmed by 8 bases and V by 0 bases; bases with no gene match: 8. The CDR3 contains 15 residues. The CDR3 sequence: CASSLAPEQGEGYTF. CDR3 nucleotide sequence: TGTGCCAGCAGCTTAGCGCCAGAACAGGGGGAAGGCTACACCTTC.

The chain carries TRBV7-9 and TRBJ2-3, with 14 bases fitting TRBD2. Germline CDR1 reads SEHNR; CDR2 reads FQNEAQ (reference sequence). The CDR3 consists of 15 residues. Trimming removed 3 bases from V and 5 bases from J; junction bases left unmatched: 1. The DNA of the CDR3 is TGTGCCAGCAGCTTCGGGACTAGCGGGAGAGATACGCAGTATTTT. This sequence encodes CASSFGTSGRDTQYF.

V gene TRBV7-9 combines with J gene TRBJ1-1; no clear D gene. This CDR3 comprises 11 residues. CDR1 and CDR2 (germline): SEHNR, FQNEAQ (reference sequence). Trimming took off 5 bases at V and 6 bases at J, with 7 bases between the two ends. CDR3 coding DNA: TGTGCCAGCAGCCCCTCCGCTGAAGCTTTCTTT. It encodes CASSPSAEAFF.

This clonotype showed up just once. The gene calls are TRBV15 and TRBJ2-3; 9 bases are a match to TRBD2. The CDR3 extends over 18 amino acids. V lost 2 bases to trimming and J lost 2 bases; unmatched junction nucleotides: 11. CDR1 and CDR2 from the germline V gene are LNHNV and YYDKDF (reference sequence). DNA of the CDR3: TGTGCCACCAGCAGATCAAGGGGCCCTAGCGGGGTCACAGATACGCAGTATTTT. This encodes CATSRSRGPSGVTDTQYF. Full variable domain (remainder filled in from reference TRBV15 and TRBJ2-3): DAMVIQNPRYQVTQFGKPVTLSCSQTLNHNVMYWYQQKSSQAPKLLFHYYDKDFNNEADTPDNFQSRRPNTSFCFLDIRSPGLGDTAMYLCATSRSRGPSGVTDTQYFGPGTRLTVL.

The rearrangement joins TRBV29-1 to TRBJ1-1; 7 positions match TRBD1. Germline trimming cut 6 bases from V and 0 bases from J; bases unmatched to any gene: 7. The V gene's germline CDR1 is SQVTM and CDR2 ANQGSEA. This CDR3 region has 14 residues. Written as DNA, the CDR3 is TGCAGCGTCGATGGGACAGATATGAACACTGAAGCTTTCTTT. It specifies CSVDGTDMNTEAFF.

This clonotype occurred a few times. The V call is TRBV29-1, the J call TRBJ1-1; D remains ambiguous. V was clipped by 6 bases and J by 0 bases, with 23 bases between them. The germline CDR1 and CDR2 sequences are SQVTM and ANQGSEA. The CDR3 extends over 17 amino acids. The CDR3 here is CSVSESVRSGMNTEAFF. Written as DNA, the CDR3 is TGCAGCGTGTCAGAAAGCGTCAGGTCGGGGATGAACACTGAAGCTTTCTTT.

The genes are TRBV12-3 or TRBV12-4 and TRBJ2-1; TRBD2 matches 7 bases. The CDR3 is 14 amino acids. V was clipped by 6 bases and J by 8 bases; unmatched bases: 10. CDR3 nucleotide sequence: TGTGCCAGCAGAGCGGGACTATTGGAGGATGAGCAGTTCTTC. Its protein is CASRAGLLEDEQFF.

The gene calls are TRBV25-1 and TRBJ2-3; D remains ambiguous. CDR3 length equals 15 residues. Trimming took off 1 base at V and 2 bases at J, with 10 bases between the two ends. Germline loops: CDR1 MGHDK, CDR2 SYGVNS. The CDR3 region has the DNA TGTGCCAGCAGTGAATTGGCGAGTAACACAGATACGCAGTATTTT. Protein: CASSELASNTDTQYF. Complete variable domain (other parts from reference TRBV25-1 and TRBJ2-3): EADIYQTPRYLVIGTGKKITLECSQTMGHDKMYWYQQDPGMELHLIHYSYGVNSTEKGDLSSESTVSRIRTEHFPLTLESARPSHTSQYLCASSELASNTDTQYFGPGTRLTVL.

CDR3 loop: CAISVSSDGNTIYF. Here the CDR3 DNA reads TGTGCCATCAGTGTTTCCAGTGATGGAAACACCATATATTTT. The chain joins TRBV10-3 to TRBJ1-3; no clear D gene. Germline lookup yields CDR1 ENHRY and CDR2 SYGVKD. Trimming cost V 4 bases and J 3 bases, with 10 bases left between them. The CDR3 sequence is 14 residues long.

This clonotype was observed a few times. The chain carries TRBV6-1 and TRBJ1-1; tentative D call: TRBD1 (6 bases). The CDR3 contains 15 residues. Trimming took 10 bases from V and 1 from J, leaving 19 bases between them. In germline, CDR1 is MNHNS, CDR2 SASEGT. In nucleotides, the CDR3 is TGTGCCATCAAAAATCCGGGACACTCGAACACTGAAGCTTTCTTT. Its translation is CAIKNPGHSNTEAFF.

This sequence joins TRBV7-6 and TRBJ1-2; 7 positions agree with TRBD1. V lost 5 bases and J lost 1; bases outside the gene matches: 10. This CDR3 has 16 residues. CDR1 SGHVS and CDR2 FNYEAQ come from the germline V gene. The CDR3 DNA is TGTGCCAGCAGCCTAAACCAGGGGGTCGGTAACTATGGCTACACCTTC. Translation: CASSLNQGVGNYGYTF. The variable domain in full, with the rest retrieved from reference TRBV7-6 and TRBJ1-2, is GAGVSQSPRYKVTKRGQDVALRCDPISGHVSLYWYRQALGQGPEFLTYFNYEAQQDKSGLPNDRFSAERPEGSISTLTIQRTEQRDSAMYRCASSLNQGVGNYGYTFGSGTRLTVV.

This chain joins TRBV12-3 or TRBV12-4 and TRBJ2-1, with D possibly being TRBD1 (6 bases). This CDR3 spans 16 amino acids. The ends were cut back, 4 bases at V and 8 bases at J, with 21 bases in the middle. This CDR3 reads CASSSVPGQPADEQFF. In DNA, the CDR3 is TGTGCCAGCAGTTCAGTCCCGGGACAACCTGCCGATGAGCAGTTCTTC.

The chain joins TRBV15 to TRBJ2-7, with 7 bases identical to TRBD2. Germline V lookup: CDR1 LNHNV, CDR2 YYDKDF (reference sequence). The V segment lost 0 bases and the J segment 3 bases; nucleotides outside the gene matches: 8. The length of the CDR3 is 16 residues. The CDR3 bases are TGTGCCACCAGCAGAGATCTGGCTAGCGGATTCTACGAGCAGTACTTC. Protein product: CATSRDLASGFYEQYF. The full variable domain, with the rest looked up from reference TRBV15 and TRBJ2-7, is DAMVIQNPRYQVTQFGKPVTLSCSQTLNHNVMYWYQQKSSQAPKLLFHYYDKDFNNEADTPDNFQSRRPNTSFCFLDIRSPGLGDTAMYLCATSRDLASGFYEQYFGPGTRLTVT.

In this sample, this clonotype turned up once. The rearrangement links TRBV15 to TRBJ2-1, with 9 bases lining up with TRBD2. Germline assignment: CDR1 LNHNV and CDR2 YYDKDF (reference sequence). The CDR3 has 17 residues. J was trimmed by 6 bases and V by 0 bases; bases with no gene match: 9. CDR3 nucleotides: TGTGCCACCAGCAGAGAGGGTAGCGGGGGCCTCCGCAATGAGCAGTTCTTC. Amino acids: CATSREGSGGLRNEQFF.

V usage is TRBV5-4 and J usage is TRBJ2-1; 7 bases map to TRBD2. This CDR3 is 15 amino acids long. Germline CDR1 and CDR2: SGHNT and YYREEE (reference sequence). V lost 0 bases to trimming and J lost 7 bases; unmatched junction nucleotides: 7. CDR3 protein: CASSLVAGEWNEQFF. Written as DNA, the CDR3 is TGTGCCAGCAGCTTGGTGGCGGGGGAATGGAATGAGCAGTTCTTC.